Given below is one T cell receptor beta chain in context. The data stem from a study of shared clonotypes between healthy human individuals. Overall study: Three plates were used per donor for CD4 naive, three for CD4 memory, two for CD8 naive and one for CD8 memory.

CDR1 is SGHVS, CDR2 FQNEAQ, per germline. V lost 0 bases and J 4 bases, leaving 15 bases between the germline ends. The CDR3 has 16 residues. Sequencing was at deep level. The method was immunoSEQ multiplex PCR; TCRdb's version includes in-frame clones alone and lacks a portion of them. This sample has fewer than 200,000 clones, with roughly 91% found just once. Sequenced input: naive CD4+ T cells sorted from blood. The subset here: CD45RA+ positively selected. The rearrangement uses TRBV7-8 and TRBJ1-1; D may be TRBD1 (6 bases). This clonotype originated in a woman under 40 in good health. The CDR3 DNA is TGTGCCAGCAGCTTAGCTCCCCGGGGGCTCGTCACTGAAGCTTTCTTT. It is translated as CASSLAPRGLVTEAFF.